Included here is one T cell receptor beta chain sequence, with context. The data stem from a study of blood T cell repertoires in COVID-19. The data were produced by immunoSEQ multiplex PCR, yet TCRdb's version contains in-frame clones alone and is incomplete. In the table there are a few hundred thousand clones, under 90% of which are singletons. This CDR3 spans 16 amino acids. The V gene lost 2 bases and the J gene lost 5 bases, with 18 bases spanning the gap. Looked up from germline, CDR1 is MNHEY and CDR2 is SMNVEV (reference sequence). Sequencing input: peripheral blood. This chain uses TRBV27 with TRBJ1-1, with D maybe TRBD1 (5 bases). The origin of this receptor is a woman aged 40 to 50 who had recovered from COVID-19. DNA of the CDR3: TGTGCCAGCAGTTTACGGGGCGGGAGGAAAAGGACTGAAGCTTTCTTT. Amino acid sequence: CASSLRGGRKRTEAFF.